Shown below are 13 T cell receptor beta chains from a single sample sequenced in a study of memory CD4+ T cells and cytomegalovirus serostatus. The sort gate was single viable CD3+CD4+CD8-CD45RO+ cells for memory CD4+ T cells. Repertoires were generated with immunoSEQ multiplex PCR, while TCRdb's copy carries only in-frame clones and drops some. Of about 58,000 clones in the sample, 82% were seen once. Sequenced sample: memory CD4+ T cells from blood. All receptors come from an adult in good health and CMV-seronegative. Some clones in this sample may be carry-over from other donors' samples.

The J gene is TRBJ2-1, the V gene TRBV29-1, with D maybe TRBD2 (5 bases). V lost 6 bases and J lost 3, with 15 bases in between. The germline gives CDR1 SQVTM, CDR2 ANQGSEA. The length of the CDR3 is 14 residues. The CDR3 DNA is TGCAGCGTCCTAGCCGGTACTCTCTACAATGAGCAGTTCTTC. It specifies CSVLAGTLYNEQFF.

V and J are TRBV15 and TRBJ1-1; the match to TRBD1 covers 7 bases. Trimming removed 4 bases from V and 2 bases from J; junction bases left unmatched: 4. The CDR3 sequence is 14 residues long. Germline CDR1 reads LNHNV; CDR2 reads YYDKDF (reference sequence). DNA for the CDR3: TGTGCCACCAGCACGTGGGACAGAAACACTGAAGCTTTCTTT. Translating gives CATSTWDRNTEAFF.

This clone was seen just once. CDR3 bases: TGTGCCAGTAGTGTGGACAGGGCGGGCTACGAGCAGTACTTC. This codes for CASSVDRAGYEQYF. V is TRBV19 and J is TRBJ2-7; the match to TRBD1 covers 8 bases. CDR1 is LNHDA and CDR2 is SQIVND in the germline V gene (reference sequence). The trim removed 5 bases at V and 3 bases at J, leaving 6 bases unmatched. The CDR3 has 14 residues. Looking up the rest from reference TRBV19 and TRBJ2-7 gives the full variable domain: DGGITQSPKYLFRKEGQNVTLSCEQNLNHDAMYWYRQDPGQGLRLIYYSQIVNDFQKGDIAEGYSVSREKKESFPLTVTSAQKNPTAFYLCASSVDRAGYEQYFGPGTRLTVT.

This chain uses TRBV28 with TRBJ2-1; tentatively, D is TRBD1 (6 bases). The CDR3 spans 16 residues. Trimming took 6 bases from V and 4 from J, leaving 19 bases between them. CDR1 and CDR2 (germline): MDHEN, SYDVKM. CDR3 sequence (DNA): TGTGCCAGCAGCACACCAGGGAGAGGGGGATACAATGAGCAGTTCTTC. Protein product: CASSTPGRGGYNEQFF.

The chain links TRBV7-9 to TRBJ2-5; 12 bases fit TRBD2. The CDR3 contains 16 residues. Germline V lookup: CDR1 SEHNR, CDR2 FQNEAQ (reference sequence). J gave up 5 bases and V 0 bases, and 4 bases lay outside the gene matches. CDR3 sequence: CASSLASSGRVETQYF. The CDR3 DNA sequence: TGTGCCAGCAGCTTAGCGTCTAGCGGGAGGGTGGAGACCCAGTACTTC.

Concerning this clone itself: Relative to the germline gene, one junction end is altered; a read error may explain this. The chain combines TRBV7-7 with TRBJ2-2; 10 bases line up with TRBD2. The CDR3 runs 15 residues. The germline V gene has CDR1 SSHAT and CDR2 FNYEAQ (reference sequence). The CDR3 sequence is CASSSALAGTGELFF. In DNA form, the CDR3 reads TGTGCTAGCAGTTCGGCACTAGCGGGAACCGGGGAGCTGTTTTTT.

This clone was observed a handful of times. V gene TRBV7-2 combines with J gene TRBJ1-3; no reliable D call. The V and J ends lost 4 bases and 0 bases respectively, with 10 bases between them. This CDR3 region has 15 residues. CDR1 SGHTA and CDR2 FQGNSA come from the germline V gene. CDR3 nucleotides: TGTGCCAGCAGCTCGGACGGCCTCTCTGGAAACACCATATATTTT. Amino acid sequence: CASSSDGLSGNTIYF.

The chain carries TRBV6-1 and TRBJ1-1; 8 bases fit TRBD1. This CDR3 has 15 residues. Per the germline V gene, CDR1 is MNHNS and CDR2 is SASEGT. After removal of 6 bases from V and 5 bases from J, the junction contained 11 bases not matched to a gene. The CDR3 coding sequence is TGTGCCAGCAGCGGACAGGGAGGGACGGGAACTGAAGCTTTCTTT. This gives the protein CASSGQGGTGTEAFF.

The gene calls are TRBV11-2 and TRBJ2-7; D is unclear. The V end lost 0 bases, the J end lost 4 bases, and 10 bases lay between the germline ends. Germline V gene lookup returns CDR1 SGHAT and CDR2 FQNNGV. CDR3 length equals 14 residues. The CDR3 region is CASSLELSEYEQYF. The CDR3 DNA sequence: TGTGCCAGCAGCTTAGAACTCAGCGAGTACGAGCAGTACTTC.

This rearrangement joins TRBV4-1 to TRBJ2-3, with TRBD2 matching 8 bases. Looked up from germline, CDR1 is MGHRA and CDR2 is YSYEKL. This CDR3 spans 21 amino acids. Trimming cost V 0 bases and J 2 bases; bases outside gene matches: 19. DNA for the CDR3: TGCGCCAGCAGCCAAGATCGCGTGGAGCGGGAGCCCCTTTCTTACACAGATACGCAGTATTTT. This sequence encodes CASSQDRVEREPLSYTDTQYF.

The V gene is TRBV6-5, the J gene TRBJ1-5; TRBD1 is a possible D gene (6 bases). Germline CDR1 MNHEY, CDR2 SVGAGI. There are 14 residues in the CDR3. The ends were cut back, 6 bases at V and 10 bases at J, with 19 bases in the middle. CDR3 in DNA: TGTGCCAGCAGCGGTCCCAGGGGCGCGCGACCCCAGCATTTT. Translating gives CASSGPRGARPQHF.

This clone was found a few times. This chain connects TRBV21-1 to TRBJ2-7; TRBD2, as called in the table, went unchecked against the DNA. TRBV21-1 is recorded as a pseudogene. The length of the CDR3 is 13 residues. The CDR3 spells CASSKGESYEQYF. CDR3 nucleotides: TGTGCCAGCAGCAAGGGAGAGTCCTACGAGCAGTACTTC.

This chain links TRBV11-2 with TRBJ2-1; D ambiguous. Germline CDR1 and CDR2: SGHAT and FQNNGV. V shed 5 bases and J shed 1 base, with 12 bases lying between them. The CDR3 covers 15 residues. The CDR3 sequence: CASSPSTLSYNEQFF. CDR3 nucleotides: TGTGCCAGCAGCCCCAGTACCCTGTCCTACAATGAGCAGTTCTTC.